This TCR beta chain was retrieved from a study of OX40 agonist ivuxolimab in advanced cancers. Any history of autoimmune disease or systemic immunosuppression disqualified patients. This clone was observed a few times. Its antigen is not identified. Sequenced by immunoSEQ multiplex PCR; TCRdb stores in-frame clones only, minus some. There are some 85,000 clones in the sample; approximately 91% occur only once, and more than 0.6% lies in the top ten. Regarding the study as a whole: CD8+ T cells were the subset that, on average, had more expanded clones than CD4+.

CDR3 size: 14 residues. Trimming pared 6 bases from V and 1 base from J, leaving 16 bases between. CDR1 is SQVTM, CDR2 ANQGSEA, per germline. The chain uses TRBV29-1 and TRBJ2-7, with D possibly matching TRBD2 (7 bases). This receptor was identified in an adult with an advanced solid tumor such as melanoma, head and neck, liver or kidney cancer. The sample was CD4+ or CD8+ T cells sorted from blood, taken in a trial of the OX40 agonist ivuxolimab. The CDR3 loop reads CSVRTGRGSYEQYF. The CDR3 nucleotides are TGCAGCGTCCGTACAGGGAGGGGGTCCTACGAGCAGTACTTC.